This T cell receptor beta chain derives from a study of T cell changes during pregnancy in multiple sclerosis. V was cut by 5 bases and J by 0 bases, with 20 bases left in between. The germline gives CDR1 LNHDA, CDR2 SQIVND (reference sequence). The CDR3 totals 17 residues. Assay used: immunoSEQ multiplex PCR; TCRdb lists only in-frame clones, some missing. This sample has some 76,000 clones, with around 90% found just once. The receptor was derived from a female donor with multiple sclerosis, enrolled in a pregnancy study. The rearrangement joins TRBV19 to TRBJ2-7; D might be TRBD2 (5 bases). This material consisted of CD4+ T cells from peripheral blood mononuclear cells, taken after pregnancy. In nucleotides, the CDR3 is TGTGCCAGTAGTCTCCGCCTTTGGACTGCTAGCTCCTACGAGCAGTACTTC. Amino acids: CASSLRLWTASSYEQYF.